This TCR beta chain was identified in a study of regulatory T cells in long-lasting Graves disease. To make TCR beta libraries, researchers used iRepertoire HTBI primers and Arm-PCR of CDR3 regions. TCRdb used MiXCR to reprocess the multiplex PCR reads, holding one entry per CDR3 protein. The table records a few hundred thousand distinct CDR3 sequences, around a quarter of them present only once. Time point defined: persistent/refractory GD, antithyroid drugs over 5 years with positive TRAb. After RNA was extracted from PBMCs, the TCR library was made from it. The receptor was isolated from a female donor with Graves disease. The sample was peripheral blood mononuclear cells (PBMCs), taken when the disease was refractory, from a patient treated with antithyroid drugs.

CDR3 DNA sequence: TGTGCCAGCAGCTTGAACGGAGGTAGCAATCAGCCCCAGCATTTT. It encodes CASSLNGGSNQPQHF. The rearrangement joins TRBV5-4 to TRBJ1-5; D uncertain. CDR3 length: 15 amino acids. CDR1 is SGHNT, CDR2 YYREEE, per germline (reference sequence). With 1 base removed from V and 0 bases from J, the gap between germline ends came to 8 bases.